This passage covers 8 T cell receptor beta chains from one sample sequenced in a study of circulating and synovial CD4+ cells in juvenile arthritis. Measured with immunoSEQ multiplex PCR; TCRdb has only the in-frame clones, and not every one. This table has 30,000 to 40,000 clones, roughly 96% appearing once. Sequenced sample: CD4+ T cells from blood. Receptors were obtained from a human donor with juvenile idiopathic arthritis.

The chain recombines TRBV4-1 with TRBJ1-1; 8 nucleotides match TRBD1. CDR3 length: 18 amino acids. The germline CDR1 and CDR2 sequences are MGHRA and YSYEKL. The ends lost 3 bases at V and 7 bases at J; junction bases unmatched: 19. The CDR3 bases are TGCGCCAGCAGCCAGGAGTTCATTAGGGAGACAGGGGCCTTTGAAGCTTTCTTT. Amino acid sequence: CASSQEFIRETGAFEAFF.

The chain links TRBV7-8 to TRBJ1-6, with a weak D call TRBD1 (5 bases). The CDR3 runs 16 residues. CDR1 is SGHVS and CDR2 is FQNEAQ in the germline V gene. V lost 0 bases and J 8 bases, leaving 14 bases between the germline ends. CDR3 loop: CASSLAGKGLDSPLHF. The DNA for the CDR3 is TGTGCCAGCAGCTTAGCGGGAAAGGGGTTGGATTCACCCCTCCACTTT.

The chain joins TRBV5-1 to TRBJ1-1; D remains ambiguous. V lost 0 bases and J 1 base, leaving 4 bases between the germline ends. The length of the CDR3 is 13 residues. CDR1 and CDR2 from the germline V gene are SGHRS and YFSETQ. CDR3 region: CASSLAQNTEAFF. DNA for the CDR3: TGCGCCAGCAGCTTGGCACAGAACACTGAAGCTTTCTTT. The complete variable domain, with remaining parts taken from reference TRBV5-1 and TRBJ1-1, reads KAGVTQTPRYLIKTRGQQVTLSCSPISGHRSVSWYQQTPGQGLQFLFEYFSETQRNKGNFPGRFSGRQFSNSRSEMNVSTLELGDSALYLCASSLAQNTEAFFGQGTRLTVV.

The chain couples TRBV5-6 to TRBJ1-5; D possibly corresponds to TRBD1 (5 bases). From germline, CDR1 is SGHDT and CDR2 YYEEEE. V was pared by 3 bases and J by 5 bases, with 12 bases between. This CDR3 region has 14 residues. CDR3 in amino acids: CASSSREGYQPQHF. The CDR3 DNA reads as TGTGCCAGCAGCTCCAGGGAAGGGTATCAGCCCCAGCATTTT. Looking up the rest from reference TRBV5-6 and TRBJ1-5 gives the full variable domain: DAGVTQSPTHLIKTRGQQVTLRCSPKSGHDTVSWYQQALGQGPQFIFQYYEEEERQRGNFPDRFSGHQFPNYSSELNVNALLLGDSALYLCASSSREGYQPQHFGDGTRLSIL.

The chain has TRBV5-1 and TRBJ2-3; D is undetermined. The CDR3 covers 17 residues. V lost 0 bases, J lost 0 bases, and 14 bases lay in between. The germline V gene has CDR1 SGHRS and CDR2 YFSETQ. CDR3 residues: CASSLASSRPSTDTQYF. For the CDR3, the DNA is TGCGCCAGCAGCTTGGCCTCCTCGCGTCCCAGCACAGATACGCAGTATTTT.

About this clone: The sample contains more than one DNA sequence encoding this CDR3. The CDR3 sequence: CASSIGTDHNSPLHF. The CDR3 nucleotides read TGCGCCAGCAGCATCGGGACAGACCATAATTCACCCCTCCACTTT. This sequence joins TRBV5-1 and TRBJ1-6; 7 positions agree with TRBD1. V lost 4 bases and J lost 5; bases outside the gene matches: 6. Germline CDR1 is SGHRS and CDR2 is YFSETQ. The CDR3 is 15 amino acids.

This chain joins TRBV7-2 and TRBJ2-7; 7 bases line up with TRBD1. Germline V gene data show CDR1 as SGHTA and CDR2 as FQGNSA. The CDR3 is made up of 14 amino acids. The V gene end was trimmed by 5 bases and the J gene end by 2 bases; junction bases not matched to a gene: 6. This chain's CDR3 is CASSPGQATYEQYF. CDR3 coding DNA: TGTGCCAGCAGCCCCGGACAGGCGACCTACGAGCAGTACTTC.

The CDR3 loop is CASSSRSRETQYF. CDR3 DNA: TGTGCCAGCAGCTCGAGGAGTCGGGAGACCCAGTACTTC. The chain is built from TRBV7-2 and TRBJ2-5; no clear D gene. Trimming stripped 4 bases from V and 5 bases from J, with 11 bases between. CDR1 is SGHTA, CDR2 FQGNSA, per germline. This CDR3 is 13 amino acids long.